A single sample gave rise to the 20 T cell receptor beta chains below, sequenced in a study of graft-versus-host responses after intestinal transplantation. Method: immunoSEQ multiplex PCR; TCRdb's copy keeps in-frame clones and lacks some. Of around 93,000 clones in the sample, around nine tenths are singletons; the top ten hold 6%. No antigen is known for these receptors. The material was unstimulated CD8+ T cells sorted from spleen or lymph node cells, obtained before intestinal transplant. Source of these receptors: a human donor who received an intestinal transplant.

The chain links TRBV5-1 to TRBJ2-3; D is tentatively TRBD1 or TRBD2 (5 bases each). The CDR3 is 12 residues long. V was cut by 4 bases and J by 4 bases, with 7 bases left in between. CDR1 and CDR2 (germline): SGHRS, YFSETQ. CDR3 sequence reads: CASSTGPDTQYF. The CDR3 region has the DNA TGCGCCAGCAGCACGGGGCCAGATACGCAGTATTTT.

The chain joins TRBV7-6 to TRBJ2-6; TRBD2 matches 8 bases. The CDR3 extends over 18 amino acids. The J segment lost 1 base and the V segment lost 1 base, leaving 6 bases of the junction unmatched. Germline values: CDR1 SGHVS, CDR2 FNYEAQ. CDR3 in DNA: TGTGCCAGCAGCTTAGTCGGGGGGGGTCCTTCTGGGGCCAACGTCCTGACTTTC. Translation: CASSLVGGGPSGANVLTF.

This clone was seen a single time. The J gene is TRBJ1-5, the V gene TRBV4-1, with unresolved D. Germline CDR1 reads MGHRA; CDR2 reads YSYEKL. The CDR3 totals 17 residues. Trimming removed 2 bases from V and 0 bases from J, with 14 bases in between. CDR3 protein: CASSQIPREISNQPQHF. CDR3 sequence (DNA): TGCGCCAGCAGCCAAATCCCCCGGGAGATTAGCAATCAGCCCCAGCATTTT.

The rearrangement joins TRBV7-3 to TRBJ2-1, with 9 bases fitting TRBD2. The CDR3 is made up of 16 amino acids. Unmatched junction bases numbered 4, after V lost 2 bases and J lost 2 bases. CDR1 and CDR2 from the germline V gene are SGHTA and FQGTGA. For the CDR3, the DNA is TGTGCCAGCAGCTTAGGCGGGAGGGCCCCCTACAATGAGCAGTTCTTC. Protein: CASSLGGRAPYNEQFF.

CDR3 in amino acids: CASSRWDRKGVSSYNEQFF. The CDR3 DNA reads TGTGCCAGCAGCCGATGGGACAGAAAAGGGGTAAGCTCCTACAATGAGCAGTTCTTC. The V and J genes are TRBV14 and TRBJ2-1, with 7 bases that match TRBD1. Germline CDR1 is SGHDN and CDR2 is FVKESK. After removal of 4 bases from V and 0 bases from J, the junction contained 15 bases not matched to a gene. This CDR3 is 19 amino acids long. The full variable domain, rest sourced from reference TRBV14 and TRBJ2-1, is EAGVTQFPSHSVIEKGQTVTLRCDPISGHDNLYWYRRVMGKEIKFLLHFVKESKQDESGMPNNRFLAERTGGTYSTLKVQPAELEDSGVYFCASSRWDRKGVSSYNEQFFGPGTRLTVL.

This chain joins TRBV11-2 and TRBJ2-7; TRBD1 agrees at 8 bases. The germline V gene has CDR1 SGHAT and CDR2 FQNNGV. There are 13 residues in the CDR3. V gave up 5 bases and J gave up 3 bases; unmatched junction bases: 3. The CDR3 nucleotides read TGTGCCAGCAGCCATGGACAGGGCTACGAGCAGTACTTC. Translated, it gives CASSHGQGYEQYF.

V and J are TRBV6-1 and TRBJ1-1; D possibly corresponds to TRBD1 (5 bases). The CDR3 has 15 amino acids. CDR1 is MNHNS, CDR2 SASEGT, per germline. The germline V and J ends were trimmed by 4 bases and 0 bases, with 12 bases remaining between them. This CDR3 reads CASSATGLLNTEAFF. CDR3 DNA: TGTGCCAGCAGTGCAACGGGACTCTTGAACACTGAAGCTTTCTTT.

The rearrangement uses TRBV30 and TRBJ1-2; the D gene is possibly TRBD1 (5 bases). The CDR3 runs 13 residues. From germline, CDR1 is GTSNPN and CDR2 SVGIG (reference sequence). V was shortened by 4 bases and J by 2 bases, with 11 bases between the two germline ends. The CDR3: CAWIQAINYGYTF. The CDR3 DNA follows: TGTGCCTGGATACAGGCCATAAACTATGGCTACACCTTC.

This chain uses TRBV7-9 with TRBJ1-5; the D is unclear. With 1 base removed from V and 0 bases from J, the gap between germline ends came to 4 bases. Germline values: CDR1 SEHNR, CDR2 FQNEAQ (reference sequence). The CDR3 consists of 14 residues. Here the CDR3 DNA reads TGTGCCAGCAGCTTAGAATATAGCAATCAGCCCCAGCATTTT. Amino acids: CASSLEYSNQPQHF.

V and J are TRBV20-1 and TRBJ1-1, with 7 bases lining up with TRBD1. CDR1 and CDR2 from the germline V gene are DFQATT and SNEGSKA (reference sequence). J lost 10 bases, V lost 5 bases, and 7 bases had no gene match. The CDR3 sequence is 11 residues long. The CDR3 reads CSAPRGFVAFF. DNA of the CDR3: TGCAGTGCTCCCAGGGGGTTTGTAGCTTTCTTT.

The CDR3 region is CASSSGYGYTF. CDR3 nucleotide sequence: TGTGCCAGCAGTTCCGGCTATGGCTACACCTTC. The genes are TRBV27 and TRBJ1-2; D ambiguous. There are 11 residues in the CDR3. CDR1 and CDR2 (germline): MNHEY, SMNVEV (reference sequence). Trimming pared 4 bases from V and 4 bases from J, leaving 4 bases between.

The chain has TRBV2 and TRBJ2-1, with 8 nucleotides matching TRBD1. V lost 7 bases to trimming and J lost 7 bases; unmatched junction nucleotides: 15. The CDR3 is made up of 16 amino acids. Per the germline V gene, CDR1 is SNHLY and CDR2 is FYNNEI. The CDR3, as DNA: TGTGCCAGCAAAGCCCCTGGACAGGGTGGGATGAATGAGCAGTTCTTC. This translates into CASKAPGQGGMNEQFF.

The chain recombines TRBV7-9 with TRBJ1-5, with D uncertain. The V gene lost 3 bases and the J gene lost 7 bases, with 7 bases spanning the gap. Germline CDR1 reads SEHNR; CDR2 reads FQNEAQ (reference sequence). CDR3 size: 12 residues. The CDR3 DNA is TGTGCCAGCAGCTTCTGGTTCCAGCCCCAGCATTTT. Encoded protein: CASSFWFQPQHF.

The J gene is TRBJ2-7, the V gene TRBV19; TRBD1 matches 7 bases. V lost 4 bases, J lost 5 bases, and 11 bases stayed unmatched. The germline V gene has CDR1 LNHDA and CDR2 SQIVND (reference sequence). CDR3 length equals 15 residues. CDR3 loop: CASSTLQGSDDEQYF. As DNA, the CDR3 is TGTGCCAGTAGTACTTTACAGGGGAGTGATGACGAGCAGTACTTC.

This clone was detected only a few times. The chain employs TRBV5-4 and TRBJ2-7; the match to TRBD1 covers 9 bases. V shed 4 bases, J shed 2 bases, and the junction held 7 bases outside the gene matches. The CDR3 extends over 15 amino acids. Germline V lookup: CDR1 SGHNT, CDR2 YYREEE (reference sequence). The CDR3 DNA reads TGTGCCAGCAGCAAGGAAGGACAGGGGACCTACGAGCAGTACTTC. This gives the protein CASSKEGQGTYEQYF.

The sample holds one count of this clone. The CDR3 DNA reads as TGTGCCATCAGCCCTGGGGGTGCTGAAGCTTTCTTT. It yields the protein CAISPGGAEAFF. This chain uses TRBV10-3 with TRBJ1-1; weak D call: TRBD1 (5 bases). V was shortened by 6 bases and J by 6 bases, with 11 bases between the two germline ends. Germline CDR1 ENHRY, CDR2 SYGVKD. The CDR3 sequence is 12 residues long.

V usage is TRBV9 and J usage is TRBJ1-2; TRBD1 aligns across 10 bases. CDR1 is SGDLS, CDR2 YYNGEE, per germline. The V segment lost 3 bases and the J segment 4 bases; nucleotides outside the gene matches: 0. The CDR3 loop spans 13 amino acids. This CDR3 reads CASSGTGGYGYTF. CDR3 in DNA: TGTGCCAGCAGCGGGACAGGGGGCTATGGCTACACCTTC.

The V and J genes are TRBV2 and TRBJ1-5; D unclear. Trimming shortened V by 6 bases and J by 5 bases, and 17 bases separated the two germline ends. From germline, CDR1 is SNHLY and CDR2 FYNNEI. CDR3 size: 15 residues. The CDR3 sequence: CASRASGEQHQPQHF. In DNA form, the CDR3 reads TGTGCCAGCAGAGCGTCCGGGGAACAGCATCAGCCCCAGCATTTT. The full variable domain, in which reference TRBV2 and TRBJ1-5 provide the parts outside the CDR3, is EPEVTQTPSHQVTQMGQEVILRCVPISNHLYFYWYRQILGQKVEFLVSFYNNEISEKSEIFDDQFSVERPDGSNFTLKIRSTKLEDSAMYFCASRASGEQHQPQHFGDGTRLSIL.

The chain employs TRBV6-4 and TRBJ2-1, with D tentatively TRBD1 (6 bases). The V end was cut by 5 bases, the J end by 6 bases, with 17 bases between. Per the germline V gene, CDR1 is MRHNA and CDR2 is SNTAGT. The CDR3 is made up of 15 amino acids. The CDR3 loop reads CASSLGTRRRNEQFF. CDR3 DNA: TGTGCCAGCAGTCTAGGGACACGTCGCCGCAATGAGCAGTTCTTC.

V is TRBV7-6 and J is TRBJ2-7; D is ambiguous. V gave up 2 bases and J gave up 0 bases, with 5 bases separating them. Germline lookup yields CDR1 SGHVS and CDR2 FNYEAQ. This CDR3 contains 13 residues. The CDR3 spells CASSLSSSYEQYF. The CDR3 DNA follows: TGTGCCAGCAGCTTATCTAGCTCCTACGAGCAGTACTTC.